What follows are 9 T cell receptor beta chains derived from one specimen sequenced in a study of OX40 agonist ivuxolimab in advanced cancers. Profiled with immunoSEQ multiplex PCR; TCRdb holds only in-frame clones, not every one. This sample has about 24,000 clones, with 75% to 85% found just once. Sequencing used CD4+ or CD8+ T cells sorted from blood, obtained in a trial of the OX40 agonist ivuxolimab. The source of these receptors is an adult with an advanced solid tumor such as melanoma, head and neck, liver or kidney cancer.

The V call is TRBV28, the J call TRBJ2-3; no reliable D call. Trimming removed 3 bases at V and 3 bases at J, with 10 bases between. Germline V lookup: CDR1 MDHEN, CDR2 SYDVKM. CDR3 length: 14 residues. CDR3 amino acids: CASSLNSLTDTQYF. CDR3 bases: TGTGCCAGCAGTTTGAACAGCTTAACAGATACGCAGTATTTT.

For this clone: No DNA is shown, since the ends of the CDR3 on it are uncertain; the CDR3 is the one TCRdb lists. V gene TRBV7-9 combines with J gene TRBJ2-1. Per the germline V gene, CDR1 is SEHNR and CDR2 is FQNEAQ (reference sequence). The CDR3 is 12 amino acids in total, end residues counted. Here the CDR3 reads CASSGQANEQFF.

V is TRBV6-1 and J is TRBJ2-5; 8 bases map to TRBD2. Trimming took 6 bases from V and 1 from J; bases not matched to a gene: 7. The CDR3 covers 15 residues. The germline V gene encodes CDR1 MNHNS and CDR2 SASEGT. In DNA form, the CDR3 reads TGTGCCAGCAGCGAGAGCGGGGGAGGCCAAGAGACCCAGTACTTC. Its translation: CASSESGGGQETQYF.

For the CDR3, the DNA is TGTGCCTGGAGTGCAGGACTAGGAAGCCTCTACGAGCAGTACTTC. Its translation is CAWSAGLGSLYEQYF. The V call is TRBV30, the J call TRBJ2-7, with 7 bases identical to TRBD2. V lost 1 base and J lost 3; bases outside the gene matches: 9. This CDR3 has 15 residues. Germline loops: CDR1 GTSNPN, CDR2 SVGIG (reference sequence).

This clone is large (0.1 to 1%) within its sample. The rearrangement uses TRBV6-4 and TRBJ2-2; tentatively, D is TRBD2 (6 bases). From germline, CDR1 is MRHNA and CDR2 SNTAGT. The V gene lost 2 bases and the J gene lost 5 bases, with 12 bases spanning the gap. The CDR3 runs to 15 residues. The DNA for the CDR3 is TGTGCCAGCAGTGACGACGGGGAGGTTACCGGGGAGCTGTTTTTT. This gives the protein CASSDDGEVTGELFF.

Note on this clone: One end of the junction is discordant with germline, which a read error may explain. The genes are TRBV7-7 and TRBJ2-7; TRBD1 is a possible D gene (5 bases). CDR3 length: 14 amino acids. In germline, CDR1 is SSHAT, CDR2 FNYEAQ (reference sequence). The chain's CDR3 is CASSFRAATYEQYF. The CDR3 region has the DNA TGTGCTAGCAGCTTCAGGGCGGCCACCTACGAGCAGTACTTC.

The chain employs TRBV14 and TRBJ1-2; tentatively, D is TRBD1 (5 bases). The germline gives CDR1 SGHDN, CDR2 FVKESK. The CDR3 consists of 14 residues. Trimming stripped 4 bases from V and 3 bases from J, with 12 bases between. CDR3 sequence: CASSPSSGDYGYTF. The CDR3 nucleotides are TGTGCCAGCAGCCCCTCGTCGGGGGACTATGGCTACACCTTC.

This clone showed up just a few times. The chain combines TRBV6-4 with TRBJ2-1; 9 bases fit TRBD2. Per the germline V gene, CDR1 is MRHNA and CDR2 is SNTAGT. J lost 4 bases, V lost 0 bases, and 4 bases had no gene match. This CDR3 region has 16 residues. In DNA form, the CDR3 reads TGTGCCAGCAGTGACTCCGGCGGGAGGGGTTACAATGAGCAGTTCTTC. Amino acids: CASSDSGGRGYNEQFF.

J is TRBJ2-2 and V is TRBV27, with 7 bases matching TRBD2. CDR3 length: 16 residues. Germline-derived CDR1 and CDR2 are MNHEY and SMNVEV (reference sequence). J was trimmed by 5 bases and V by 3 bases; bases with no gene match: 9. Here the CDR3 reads CASSFGRHGGTGELFF. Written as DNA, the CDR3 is TGTGCCAGCAGTTTTGGTAGGCACGGGGGGACCGGGGAGCTGTTTTTT.